This T cell receptor beta chain emerged from a study of blood T cell repertoires in COVID-19. For the study at large: Whether acute or convalescent, the COVID-19 samples came from the United States, Italy and Spain. T cells, B-cell-depleted T cells, or PBMCs supplied cDNA or gDNA.

This clone was detected only a few times. TCRdb's copy holds only in-frame clones and misses some; the assay was immunoSEQ multiplex PCR. The sample lists under 200,000 clones; under 85% were seen once. The CDR3 has 13 residues. V trimming: 3 bases; J trimming: 9 bases; junction bases outside the gene matches: 8. Germline assignment: CDR1 WSHSY and CDR2 SAAADI. The sequenced sample consisted of peripheral blood. The V and J genes are TRBV10-2 and TRBJ2-7; the match to TRBD2 covers 7 bases. The clonotype comes from a man aged 65 to 85 who had recovered from COVID-19. The CDR3 nucleotides are TGCGCCAGCAGTGAAGACGCGGGAGCAGGGCAGTACTTC. Protein sequence: CASSEDAGAGQYF.